This T cell receptor (beta chain) derives from a study of blood T cell repertoires in COVID-19. Overall study: COVID-19 samples, acute and convalescent, were from the United States, Italy and Spain.

The CDR3 is 15 residues long. CDR1 and CDR2 from the germline V gene are MRHNA and SNTAGT. Losses at the gene ends were 2 bases for V and 7 bases for J; bases not matched to a gene: 1. Participants were aged about 18 to 89 years from some 24 US areas. Clinical histories supplied by participants themselves formed the basis of cohort assignment. Authors' analysis steps: Estimates of nucleated cell counts were drawn from the amplification of reference gene primers. Profiling relied on immunoSEQ multiplex PCR, and the TCRdb table lists in-frame clones only, not all of them. The V and J calls and clone size were taken over from that table, and D and trimming were inferred from the DNA. This sample has 200,000 to 300,000 clones, with approximately 90% found just once. This clone has just a few counts.

The J gene is TRBJ1-6, the V gene TRBV6-4, with 11 bases that match TRBD1. The clonotype comes from a woman aged 30 to 39 who had recovered from COVID-19. Material: PBMCs or T cells enriched from blood (not recorded which). In DNA form, the CDR3 reads TGTGCCAGCAGTGACGGGACAGGGGGAAATTCACCCCTCCACTTT. Translated: CASSDGTGGNSPLHF.